This T cell receptor beta chain was captured by sequencing in a study of tumor-infiltrating lymphocytes in oesophageal squamous cell carcinoma. The trim removed 2 bases at V and 10 bases at J, leaving 12 bases unmatched. The CDR3 runs to 15 residues. Germline V gene lookup returns CDR1 SGHAT and CDR2 FQNNGV. TCRdb ran MiXCR on the PCR reads and lists one entry per CDR3 protein. The sample has 15,000 to 20,000 distinct CDR3 sequences; approximately 40% are singletons. This clonotype was counted ten times or more. This receptor was obtained from a male donor with esophageal squamous cell carcinoma. The chain couples TRBV11-2 to TRBJ1-1, with 8 nucleotides matching TRBD1. Specimen: normal esophageal tissue next to the tumor. CDR3 sequence reads: CASSLSLGQAPGAFF. The DNA of the CDR3 is TGTGCCAGCAGCTTAAGTTTGGGACAGGCTCCCGGAGCTTTCTTT.